The entry that follows covers one T cell receptor beta chain sequence. In the original workflow: The assay estimated nucleated cells by amplifying reference gene primers. Profiling relied on immunoSEQ multiplex PCR, and the TCRdb table lists in-frame clones only, not all of them. V and J calls and clone size are as listed in that table; D and trimming were resolved from the DNA. The sample records about 190,000 clones, approximately 79% being singletons. This sample is part of a study of blood T cell repertoires in COVID-19. The sample taken for sequencing was peripheral blood. The source is a woman in her 70s with acute or convalescent COVID-19.

The CDR3 nucleotides read TGTGCCAGCAGCCAAGATGGGGGTCTCCCGGGACTAGCGGGAGGTTCCTACGAGCAGTACTTC. This sequence encodes CASSQDGGLPGLAGGSYEQYF. The chain uses TRBV4-2 and TRBJ2-7, with 15 positions matching TRBD2. Germline V gene data show CDR1 as LGHNA and CDR2 as YNFKEQ. V dropped 0 bases and J dropped 1; count of bases not matched to a gene: 13. CDR3 length: 21 amino acids.